These T cell receptor beta chains were read from a single sample in a study of blood T cell repertoires in COVID-19. This table comes from immunoSEQ multiplex PCR, and its TCRdb copy is limited to in-frame clones, with some not included. The repertoire includes approximately 150,000 clones, approximately 88% of them detected once, and about 2% sits in the top ten. Sequencing was done on a sample of peripheral blood. The receptor source for this set is a man between 65 and 85 years old with active COVID-19. The conserved cysteine and the conserved F or W are not part of the CDR3 here.

>TRBJ2-5|TRBV28
ASRRAQETQY
>TRBJ2-4|TRBV19
ASSSWTGGEKNIQY
>TRBJ2-7|TRBV28
AGSAGFSYEQY
>TRBJ2-7|TRBV5-1
ASSRNSGGSEQY
>TRBJ2-1|TRBV14
ASSQEGLAGSSYNEQF
>TRBJ2-2|TRBV6-2/TRBV6-3
ASSPGVAGVFAPGELF
>TRBJ1-4|TRBV4-2
ASSQDRGDSNEKLF
>TRBJ2-7|TRBV4-2
ASSHPTGGEQY
>TRBJ2-5|TRBV7-8
ASSLTHKYQETQY
>TRBJ1-1|TRBV5-1
ASSFDLNSGRTF
>TRBJ2-3|TRBV5-1
ASSGGGTASTNTQY
>TRBJ1-4|TRBV5-1
ASSLSGDPNEKLF
>TRBJ2-7|TRBV5-5
ASRDTGAYEQY
>TRBJ1-5|TRBV6-5
ATHPYSGGNQPQH
>TRBJ2-5|TRBV21-1
ASSKAGGSETQY
>TRBJ2-7|TRBV5-1
ASSLVGDEQY